The present entry profiles one T cell receptor (beta chain) with its context. The antigen it recognizes is unknown. Base qualities are not recorded, but no much larger clone differs from it by a single base. V was cut back by 2 bases and J by 5 bases, leaving a gap of 13 bases between them. CDR1 SEHNR and CDR2 FQNEAQ were looked up in the germline V gene (reference sequence). The CDR3 measures 14 amino acids from cysteine to phenylalanine. Left in the record is the CDR3 DNA by itself, 42 bases read in frame from the first base. Instrument on record: Illumina NovaSeq 6000. cDNA libraries for TCRalpha and TCRbeta were prepared by 5'RACE using constant-segment primers, with sample barcodes and unique molecular identifiers added. Trizol reagent was used to extract RNA from every sample. Libraries were amplified in two PCR steps, with a second sample barcode and Illumina TruSeq adapters added in the second step. Libraries were sequenced on an Illumina NovaSeq with 2 x 150 bp paired-end reads. The original pipeline was this. Reads were demultiplexed and collapsed into UMI-guided consensus sequences with migec v1.2.7. Using mixcr v2.1.11, UMI consensuses were aligned to TRA and TRB V and J templates and then assembled into clonotypes. Expanded or contracted clonotypes were those called significant by both edgeR and NoisET, with noise models trained on biological replicates. For edgeR calls, the thresholds were a false discovery rate-adjusted p below 0.01 and a log2 fold-change of 1. As an exploratory analysis of dynamics, max-normalized trajectories of the 1000 most abundant clonotypes were examined by PCA with hierarchical clustering. The CD4 or CD8 phenotype of responding clones was assigned using the separately sequenced CD4+ and CD8+ repertoires. TCRdb passed the public sequencing reads through fastp at Q25 and MiXCR, retaining productive beta sequences. All rows with the same CDR3 protein become a single entry with the most common DNA and genes. TCRdb's processing, not the authors', yielded these V and J calls. The sample data list around 250,000 distinct CDR3 sequences, and less than 20% of these were observed just once. The top ten clonotypes cover 2.1% of the sample.

PBMCs were isolated by Ficoll-Paque density gradient centrifugation. This record belongs to a study of T-cell memory formation after mild COVID-19 (dated by TCRdb to the early 2020s). The study in broad terms: Most TCR sequence clusters were specific to one of the two donors. Longitudinal TCRalpha and TCRbeta repertoire sequencing tracked T-cell clones expanding and contracting after mild COVID-19 in a couple of donors. The cohort was made up of two young adult volunteers, one female and one male, who were previously healthy.

Study-wide findings and limitations: The second-wave clones that peaked on day 37 were not confirmed to be SARS-CoV-2 specific. Clones that contracted from day 15 to 85 showed balanced CD4/CD8 phenotypes, whereas a second wave of clones that expanded from day 15 to 37 leaned towards CD4+. Some responding clones were detected in pre-infection memory, which suggested that pre-existing cross-reactive memory T cells had joined the SARS-CoV-2 response. Contracting CD4+ clones were located mainly in the CM and EM memory subsets, whereas CD8+ clones were found to be enriched in EMRA. Only two mild cases were covered in the study, and larger cohorts including severe cases with pre-infection samples were considered necessary.

What was sequenced was PBMCs or a T cell subset sorted from them (not recorded which). The V gene is TRBV7-9 and the J gene is TRBJ2-7; the D element could tentatively be TRBD1 or TRBD2, as 5 bases agree for each. The receptor was isolated from an adult woman who had mild COVID-19 (a few samples of this study predate the infection). The sample titles of this study are shuffled in the database, so cell type and time point are left out; the donor was told from shared clones. The bases are TGTGCCAGCAGCTTACTGGGGGAGAAACACGAGCAGTACTTC. Its amino acids are CASSLLGEKHEQYF.